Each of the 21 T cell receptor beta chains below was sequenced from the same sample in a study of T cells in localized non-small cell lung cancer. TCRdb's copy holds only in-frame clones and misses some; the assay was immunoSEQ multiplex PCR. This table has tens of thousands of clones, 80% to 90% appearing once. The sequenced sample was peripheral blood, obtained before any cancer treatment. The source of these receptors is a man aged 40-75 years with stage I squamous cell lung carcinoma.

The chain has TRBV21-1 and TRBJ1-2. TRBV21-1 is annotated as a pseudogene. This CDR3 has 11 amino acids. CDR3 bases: TGTGCCAGCAGCAAGGTAGTGGGCTACACCTTC. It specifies CASSKVVGYTF.

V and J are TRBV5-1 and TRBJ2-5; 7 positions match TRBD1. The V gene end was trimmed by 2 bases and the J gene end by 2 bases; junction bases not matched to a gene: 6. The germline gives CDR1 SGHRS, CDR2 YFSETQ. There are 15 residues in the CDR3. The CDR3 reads CASSLTGTAQETQYF. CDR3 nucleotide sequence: TGCGCCAGCAGCTTAACCGGGACAGCTCAAGAGACCCAGTACTTC.

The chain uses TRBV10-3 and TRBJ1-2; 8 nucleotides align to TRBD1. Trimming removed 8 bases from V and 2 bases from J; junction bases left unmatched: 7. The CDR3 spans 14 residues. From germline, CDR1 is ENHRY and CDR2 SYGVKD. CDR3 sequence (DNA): TGTGCCATCGGGGGGACAGGACGCAACTATGGCTACACCTTC. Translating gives CAIGGTGRNYGYTF.

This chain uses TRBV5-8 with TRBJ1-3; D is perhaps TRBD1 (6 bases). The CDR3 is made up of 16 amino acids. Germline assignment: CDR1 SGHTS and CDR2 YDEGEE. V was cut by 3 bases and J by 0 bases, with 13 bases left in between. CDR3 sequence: CASSSQTGSSGNTIYF. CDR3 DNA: TGTGCCAGCAGCTCCCAAACAGGGAGCTCTGGAAACACCATATATTTT.

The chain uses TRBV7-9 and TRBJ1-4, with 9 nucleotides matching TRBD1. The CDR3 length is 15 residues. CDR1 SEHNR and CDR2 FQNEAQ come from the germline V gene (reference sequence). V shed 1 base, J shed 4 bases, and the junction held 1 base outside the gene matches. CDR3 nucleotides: TGTGCCAGCAGCTTAGGGGACAGGGTTAATGAAAAACTGTTTTTT. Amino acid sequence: CASSLGDRVNEKLFF.

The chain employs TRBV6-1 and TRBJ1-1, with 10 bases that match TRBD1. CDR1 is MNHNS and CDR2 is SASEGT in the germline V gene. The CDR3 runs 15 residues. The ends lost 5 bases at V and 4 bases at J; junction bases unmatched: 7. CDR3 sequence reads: CASSTSGTGVTEAFF. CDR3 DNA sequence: TGTGCCAGCAGTACCTCCGGGACAGGGGTCACTGAAGCTTTCTTT.

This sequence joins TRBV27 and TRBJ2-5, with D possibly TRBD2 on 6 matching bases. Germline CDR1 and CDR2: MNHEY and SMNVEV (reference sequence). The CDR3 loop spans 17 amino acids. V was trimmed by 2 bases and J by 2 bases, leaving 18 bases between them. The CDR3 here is CASSLRAGTGGQETQYF. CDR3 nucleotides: TGTGCCAGCAGTTTAAGGGCAGGGACCGGAGGGCAAGAGACCCAGTACTTC.

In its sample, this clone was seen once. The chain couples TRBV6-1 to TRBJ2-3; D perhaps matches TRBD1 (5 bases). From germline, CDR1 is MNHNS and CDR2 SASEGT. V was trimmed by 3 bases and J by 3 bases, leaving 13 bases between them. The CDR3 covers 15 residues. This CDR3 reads CASSDKGMWTDTQYF. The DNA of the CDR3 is TGTGCCAGCAGTGATAAGGGGATGTGGACAGATACGCAGTATTTT.

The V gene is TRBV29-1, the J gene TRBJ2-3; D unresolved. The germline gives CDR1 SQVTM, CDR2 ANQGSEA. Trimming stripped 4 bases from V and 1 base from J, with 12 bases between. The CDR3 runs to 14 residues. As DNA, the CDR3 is TGCAGCGTTGCCGTAGGAGTAGGCACAGATACGCAGTATTTT. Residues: CSVAVGVGTDTQYF.

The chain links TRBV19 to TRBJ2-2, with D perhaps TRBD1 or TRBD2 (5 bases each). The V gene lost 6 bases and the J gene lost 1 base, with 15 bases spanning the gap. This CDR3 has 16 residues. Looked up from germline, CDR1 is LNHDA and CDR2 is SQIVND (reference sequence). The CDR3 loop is CASRLTGTRNTGELFF. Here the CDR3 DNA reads TGTGCCAGTAGGTTGACCGGGACCCGGAACACCGGGGAGCTGTTTTTT.

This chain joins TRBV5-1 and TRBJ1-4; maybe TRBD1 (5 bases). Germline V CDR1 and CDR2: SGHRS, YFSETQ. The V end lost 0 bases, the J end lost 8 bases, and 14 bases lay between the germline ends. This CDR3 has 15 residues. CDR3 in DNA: TGCGCCAGCAGCTTGGGGGACGGCTCCCGGGAAAAACTGTTTTTT. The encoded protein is CASSLGDGSREKLFF.

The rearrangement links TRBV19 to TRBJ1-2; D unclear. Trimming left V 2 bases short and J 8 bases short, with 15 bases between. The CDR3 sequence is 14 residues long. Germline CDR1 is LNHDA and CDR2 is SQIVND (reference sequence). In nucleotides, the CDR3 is TGTGCCAGTAGTATAATTCGGGCGCCACAAGGCTACACCTTC. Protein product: CASSIIRAPQGYTF.

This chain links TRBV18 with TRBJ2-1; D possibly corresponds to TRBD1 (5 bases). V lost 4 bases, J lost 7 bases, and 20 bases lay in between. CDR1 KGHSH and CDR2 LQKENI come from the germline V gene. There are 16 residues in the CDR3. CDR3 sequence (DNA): TGTGCCAGCTCACTCGGGCAGGGAAGGATAGGGAATGAGCAGTTCTTC. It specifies CASSLGQGRIGNEQFF. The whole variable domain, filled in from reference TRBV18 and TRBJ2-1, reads NAGVMQNPRHLVRRRGQEARLRCSPMKGHSHVYWYRQLPEEGLKFMVYLQKENIIDESGMPKERFSAEFPKEGPSILRIQQVVRGDSAAYFCASSLGQGRIGNEQFFGPGTRLTVL.

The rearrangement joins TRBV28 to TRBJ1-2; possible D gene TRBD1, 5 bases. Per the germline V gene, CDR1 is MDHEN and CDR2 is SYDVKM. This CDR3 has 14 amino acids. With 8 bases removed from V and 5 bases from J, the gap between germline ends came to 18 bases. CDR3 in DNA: TGTGCCAGCTATTCCGGGACCGCAGATTATGGCTACACCTTC. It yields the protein CASYSGTADYGYTF.

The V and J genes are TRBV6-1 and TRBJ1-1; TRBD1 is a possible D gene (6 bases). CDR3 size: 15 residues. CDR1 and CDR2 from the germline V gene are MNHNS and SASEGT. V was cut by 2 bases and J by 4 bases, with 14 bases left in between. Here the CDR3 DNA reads TGTGCCAGCAGTGAAAAACAGGGTTGGTCCACTGAAGCTTTCTTT. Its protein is CASSEKQGWSTEAFF.

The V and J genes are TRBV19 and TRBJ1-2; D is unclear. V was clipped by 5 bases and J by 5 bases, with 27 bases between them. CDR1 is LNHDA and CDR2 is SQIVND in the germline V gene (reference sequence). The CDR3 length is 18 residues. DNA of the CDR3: TGTGCCAGTAGTCCGGAGCGCCGCGGGCCGGGGTTGGGGTATGGCTACACCTTC. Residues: CASSPERRGPGLGYGYTF.

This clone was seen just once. The CDR3 DNA reads as TGCGCCAGCAGCTTGGCGGCGCAGGGGGGTGAGCAGTTCTTC. Residues: CASSLAAQGGEQFF. V gene TRBV5-1 combines with J gene TRBJ2-1; D is perhaps TRBD1 (7 bases). Trimming removed 0 bases at V and 9 bases at J, with 13 bases between. Germline V CDR1 and CDR2: SGHRS, YFSETQ. The length of the CDR3 is 14 residues.

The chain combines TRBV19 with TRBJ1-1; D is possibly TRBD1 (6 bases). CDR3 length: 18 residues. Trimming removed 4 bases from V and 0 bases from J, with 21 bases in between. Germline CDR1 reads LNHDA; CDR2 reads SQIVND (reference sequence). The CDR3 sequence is CASSKVRGGIGMNTEAFF. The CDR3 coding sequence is TGTGCCAGTAGTAAGGTTCGCGGGGGCATTGGTATGAACACTGAAGCTTTCTTT.

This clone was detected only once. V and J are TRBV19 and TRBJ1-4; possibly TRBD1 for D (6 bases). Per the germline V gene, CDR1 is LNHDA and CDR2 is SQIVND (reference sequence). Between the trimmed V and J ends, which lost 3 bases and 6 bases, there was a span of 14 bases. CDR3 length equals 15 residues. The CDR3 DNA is TGTGCCAGTAGTATGTGGGGGCGCAGGGATGAAAAACTGTTTTTT. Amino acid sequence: CASSMWGRRDEKLFF.

The CDR3 protein is CASSYSDRPPGNTIYF. DNA of the CDR3: TGTGCCAGCAGTTACTCGGACAGACCGCCGGGAAACACCATATATTTT. The chain employs TRBV6-5 and TRBJ1-3; TRBD1 might be the D (6 bases). The CDR3 extends over 16 amino acids. CDR1 is MNHEY, CDR2 SVGAGI, per germline. Trimming pared 0 bases from V and 4 bases from J, leaving 13 bases between.

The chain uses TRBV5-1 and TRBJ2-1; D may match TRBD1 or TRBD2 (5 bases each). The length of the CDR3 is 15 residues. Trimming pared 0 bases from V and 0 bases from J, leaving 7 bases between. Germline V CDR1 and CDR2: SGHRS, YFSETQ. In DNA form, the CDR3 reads TGCGCCAGCAGCTTGGCAGGGAGCTCCTACAATGAGCAGTTCTTC. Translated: CASSLAGSSYNEQFF. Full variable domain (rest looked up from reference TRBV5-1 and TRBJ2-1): KAGVTQTPRYLIKTRGQQVTLSCSPISGHRSVSWYQQTPGQGLQFLFEYFSETQRNKGNFPGRFSGRQFSNSRSEMNVSTLELGDSALYLCASSLAGSSYNEQFFGPGTRLTVL.